This TCR beta chain was recorded in a study of blood T cell repertoires in COVID-19. Study summary: Both acute and convalescent COVID-19 samples were obtained from the United States, Italy and Spain. PBMCs, B-cell-depleted T cells, or T cells were the source of the cDNA or gDNA that made up the material.

V was clipped by 5 bases and J by 6 bases, with 14 bases between them. Germline V CDR1 and CDR2: MNHEY, SVGEGT. The CDR3 runs to 14 residues. Authors' data handling: Nucleated cell counts were estimated from reference gene primer amplification. Profiling relied on immunoSEQ multiplex PCR, and the TCRdb table lists in-frame clones only, not all of them. The DNA was the basis for D and trimming; V, J and clone size are from that table. The sample shows roughly 150,000 clones, about 89% of them seen only once. The source of this sequence is a man between 60 and 70 years old with active or convalescent COVID-19. The chain combines TRBV6-2 or TRBV6-3 with TRBJ1-3; D is perhaps TRBD1 (6 bases). What was sequenced was peripheral blood. Here the CDR3 DNA reads TGTGCCAGCAGTGAGGACAGAGCCTCAAACACCATATATTTT. Translated, it gives CASSEDRASNTIYF.